One sample yielded the 6 T cell receptor beta chains listed below, sequenced in a study of beta chain features in type 1 diabetes. Study findings and constraints: Type 1 diabetes patients had moderately but significantly shorter TCRB CDR3s in all four CD4+ subsets.

Every isolated RNA sample was fully reverse transcribed, so sequencing captured expressed TCRB transcripts. Sequenced by immunoSEQ multiplex PCR; TCRdb stores in-frame clones only, minus some. Here the sample spans 350,000 to 450,000 clones, roughly an eighth being singletons. These TCRs' antigens remain unknown. Material: naive CD4+ T cells from blood. These receptors all come from a woman between 18 and 29 years old with type 1 diabetes.

This clone occurred a few times. This sequence joins TRBV2 and TRBJ2-7, with D tentatively TRBD2 (5 bases). The CDR3 extends over 15 amino acids. Germline V gene data show CDR1 as SNHLY and CDR2 as FYNNEI. V was cut by 4 bases and J by 7 bases, with 20 bases left in between. Written as DNA, the CDR3 is TGTGCCAGCAGTGTGCAGAGGGCTCCCACCGGGGAGCAGTACTTC. It codes for CASSVQRAPTGEQYF.

The chain employs TRBV29-1 and TRBJ1-2; D is perhaps TRBD1 (6 bases). The germline CDR1 and CDR2 sequences are SQVTM and ANQGSEA. The CDR3 spans 12 residues. V dropped 3 bases and J dropped 4 bases, with 9 bases sitting between them. CDR3 in DNA: TGCAGCGTTGAGGACAGCCTCTATGGCTACACCTTC. It translates to CSVEDSLYGYTF.

The chain is built from TRBV4-1 and TRBJ1-4; no firm D call. V was pared by 2 bases and J by 0 bases, with 10 bases between. Germline V gene lookup returns CDR1 MGHRA and CDR2 YSYEKL. This CDR3 has 16 amino acids. The DNA of the CDR3 is TGCGCCAGCAGCCAAACTAGCCTAGCAACTAATGAAAAACTGTTTTTT. It codes for CASSQTSLATNEKLFF.

The V and J genes are TRBV14 and TRBJ2-3; tentative D call: TRBD2 (5 bases). The ends were cut back, 7 bases at V and 3 bases at J, with 11 bases in the middle. The CDR3 is 13 residues long. CDR1 is SGHDN, CDR2 FVKESK, per germline. The DNA of the CDR3 is TGTGCCAGCAACCGGGGATTTACAGATACGCAGTATTTT. Residues: CASNRGFTDTQYF.

This clone appeared a few times. The rearrangement joins TRBV19 to TRBJ2-1; 14 nucleotides align to TRBD2. J lost 7 bases, V lost 5 bases, and 4 bases had no gene match. Germline assignment: CDR1 LNHDA and CDR2 SQIVND (reference sequence). The CDR3 has 15 amino acids. DNA of the CDR3: TGTGCCAGTAGTGTGACTAGCGGGAGGGTGAATGAGCAGTTCTTC. Translating it yields CASSVTSGRVNEQFF.

The CDR3 region is CAWSGRERGEQYF. The DNA of the CDR3 is TGTGCCTGGAGTGGACGGGAGAGAGGCGAGCAGTACTTC. The genes are TRBV30 and TRBJ2-7; TRBD2 is a possible D gene (6 bases). The CDR3 length is 13 residues. V was shortened by 1 base and J by 6 bases, with 13 bases between the two germline ends. CDR1 is GTSNPN, CDR2 SVGIG, per germline (reference sequence).